Listed here are 5 T cell receptor beta chains from one sample, sequenced in a study of response to subunit inactivated influenza vaccine. TCRdb recomputed calls from the RT-PCR reads with MiXCR, one row per CDR3 protein. The table has 500,000 to 550,000 distinct CDR3 sequences, roughly 25% seen once; the top ten hold under 3.5%. These same data were also listed under a study on T cells expressing NK-cell markers. That source reports: The authors made TCR beta cDNA libraries by 5'RACE template switching. This switching added a universal primer site and UMIs.

The sample consisted of CD4+ T cells sorted from PBMCs, taken approximately 12 days after vaccination. The source is a middle-aged man who received an inactivated influenza vaccine.

The J gene is TRBJ2-3, the V gene TRBV5-1; TRBD1 matches 7 bases. Per the germline V gene, CDR1 is SGHRS and CDR2 is YFSETQ. The J segment lost 4 bases and the V segment lost 5 bases, leaving 13 bases of the junction unmatched. CDR3 length: 16 residues. The CDR3 DNA reads TGCGCCAGCAGACCCGGGACAGCGTGGTCTGCAGATACGCAGTATTTT. Amino acids: CASRPGTAWSADTQYF.

This clonotype was seen a few times. The chain recombines TRBV16 with TRBJ2-7, with 10 bases aligning to TRBD1. The germline V gene has CDR1 KGHSY and CDR2 FQNENV. CDR3 length equals 16 residues. V was pared by 4 bases and J by 5 bases, with 11 bases of the junction left unmatched. The CDR3 DNA sequence: TGTGCCAGCAGCCCACCCGGACAGGGGGTTAGGAACGAGCAGTACTTC. Translating gives CASSPPGQGVRNEQYF.

This clonotype was observed a handful of times. The CDR3, as DNA: TGCAGCGTTGAGGCCAGGAACACCGGGGAGCTGTTTTTT. This translates into CSVEARNTGELFF. The chain couples TRBV29-1 to TRBJ2-2, with D unresolved. Trimming pared 3 bases from V and 1 base from J, leaving 6 bases between. This CDR3 region has 13 residues. Germline V gives CDR1 SQVTM, CDR2 ANQGSEA.

This clonotype was seen only a few times. The chain has TRBV6-5 and TRBJ2-5; possibly TRBD1 or TRBD2 for D (5 bases each). The V end was cut by 0 bases, the J end by 5 bases, with 10 bases between. The CDR3 is made up of 14 amino acids. Per germline, CDR1 MNHEY and CDR2 SVGAGI. CDR3 in amino acids: CASSYSGPRETQYF. Here the CDR3 DNA reads TGTGCCAGCAGTTACTCGGGACCTAGGGAGACCCAGTACTTC.

This clonotype was counted a few times. The V call is TRBV6-2 or TRBV6-3, the J call TRBJ2-7; D uncertain. CDR1 is MNHEY, CDR2 SVGEGT, per germline. The CDR3 has 17 residues. The germline V and J ends were trimmed by 2 bases and 3 bases, with 20 bases remaining between them. In nucleotides, the CDR3 is TGTGCCAGCAGTTACCCAACTGAAGGAATTCACCGCTACGAGCAGTACTTC. Its protein product is CASSYPTEGIHRYEQYF.